These 26 T cell receptor beta chains share one sample of origin, sequenced in a study of blood T cell repertoires in COVID-19 (dated by TCRdb to the early 2020s). Libraries were made using the immunoSEQ multiplex PCR assay. The table comes from immuneACCESS by way of TCRdb, which keeps in-frame sequences with V and J called. Part of the clones is missing from these tables; in studies checked, under half for an unresolved V gene and the rest for unknown reasons. The sample contains about 120,000 clones, about 88% of them found a single time. About 4% of the sample belongs to the ten largest clones. The source material was peripheral blood. The receptors here all came from a man aged 45-65 years with active COVID-19.

The chain uses TRBV11-2 and TRBJ2-1, with unresolved D. Between the trimmed V and J ends, which lost 5 bases and 8 bases, there was a span of 16 bases. CDR3 length equals 14 residues. The germline gives CDR1 SGHAT, CDR2 FQNNGV. The CDR3 region has the DNA TGTGCCAGCAGCAAGGCGTACGGAGAGGATGAGCAGTTCTTC. Amino acids: CASSKAYGEDEQFF. The full variable domain, rest sourced from reference TRBV11-2 and TRBJ2-1, is EAGVAQSPRYKIIEKRQSVAFWCNPISGHATLYWYQQILGQGPKLLIQFQNNGVVDDSQLPKDRFSAERLKGVDSTLKIQPAKLEDSAVYLCASSKAYGEDEQFFGPGTRLTVL.

The V call is TRBV7-9, the J call TRBJ2-5; TRBD2 is a possible D gene (5 bases). Trimming stripped 5 bases from V and 1 base from J, with 5 bases between. This CDR3 contains 12 residues. Germline assignment: CDR1 SEHNR and CDR2 FQNEAQ (reference sequence). The CDR3 region is CASSSGQETQYF. The CDR3 region has the DNA TGTGCCAGCAGCAGCGGCCAAGAGACCCAGTACTTC.

The chain links TRBV5-1 to TRBJ1-2; D ambiguous. The CDR3 covers 14 residues. Per germline, CDR1 SGHRS and CDR2 YFSETQ. V gave up 2 bases and J gave up 5 bases, with 13 bases separating them. DNA for the CDR3: TGCGCCAGCAGCTTAGCGGGCAGAAGATATGGCTACACCTTC. Amino acids: CASSLAGRRYGYTF.

This chain connects TRBV7-9 to TRBJ2-5; 7 bases align to TRBD2. Germline CDR1 reads SEHNR; CDR2 reads FQNEAQ (reference sequence). The CDR3 extends over 13 amino acids. Unmatched junction bases numbered 7, after V lost 1 base and J lost 11 bases. CDR3 DNA sequence: TGTGCCAGCAGCTTAGTCCCTTGGGAGGGGCAGTACTTC. Encoded protein: CASSLVPWEGQYF.

The chain employs TRBV10-3 and TRBJ2-3; 8 bases match TRBD2. The CDR3 extends over 17 amino acids. The V gene end was trimmed by 4 bases and the J gene end by 1 base; junction bases not matched to a gene: 10. CDR1 ENHRY and CDR2 SYGVKD come from the germline V gene. The CDR3 region has the DNA TGTGCCATCAGTGGCCGGGAGGGCCCGGGTGGCACAGATACGCAGTATTTT. Protein product: CAISGREGPGGTDTQYF.

The chain recombines TRBV28 with TRBJ2-2; no clear D. Germline assignment: CDR1 MDHEN and CDR2 SYDVKM. This CDR3 contains 11 residues. With 8 bases removed from V and 7 bases from J, the gap between germline ends came to 8 bases. CDR3 loop: CASASIGELFF. Written as DNA, the CDR3 is TGTGCCAGCGCGTCCATCGGGGAGCTGTTTTTT.

This chain joins TRBV5-5 and TRBJ1-2, with TRBD1 matching 8 bases. The CDR3 covers 18 residues. J lost 4 bases, V lost 5 bases, and 19 bases had no gene match. From germline, CDR1 is SGHKS and CDR2 YYEKEE (reference sequence). The chain's CDR3 is CASRGSLVGTGQAYGYTF. DNA for the CDR3: TGTGCCAGCAGAGGATCCCTTGTAGGGACAGGACAAGCCTATGGCTACACCTTC.

The rearrangement links TRBV6-5 to TRBJ1-5, with 9 bases matching TRBD1. The CDR3 loop spans 14 amino acids. Germline CDR1 is MNHEY and CDR2 is SVGAGI. The V gene end was trimmed by 6 bases and the J gene end by 6 bases; junction bases not matched to a gene: 6. CDR3 protein: CASRNRTGVQPQHF. In nucleotides, the CDR3 is TGTGCCAGCAGGAATAGGACAGGGGTTCAGCCCCAGCATTTT.

This chain uses TRBV5-1 with TRBJ1-3; 9 nucleotides align to TRBD1. Germline lookup yields CDR1 SGHRS and CDR2 YFSETQ. V shed 6 bases and J 7 bases; nucleotides not matched to a gene: 8. CDR3 size: 14 residues. The CDR3: CASTSGTGRNTIYF. DNA of the CDR3: TGCGCCAGCACCTCCGGGACAGGGAGGAACACCATATATTTT.

V and J are TRBV28 and TRBJ1-3, with a possible D match to TRBD1 (6 bases). Per germline, CDR1 MDHEN and CDR2 SYDVKM. V shed 5 bases and J shed 1 base, with 12 bases lying between them. The CDR3 sequence is 15 residues long. In nucleotides, the CDR3 is TGTGCCAGCAGTCAAATTACAGGGTCTGGAAACACCATATATTTT. Its translation is CASSQITGSGNTIYF.

This clone has only one observation. V gene TRBV6-6 combines with J gene TRBJ2-7; D is possibly TRBD1 (5 bases). Germline V gene data show CDR1 as MNHNY and CDR2 as SVGAGI (reference sequence). Trimming stripped 4 bases from V and 4 bases from J, with 11 bases between. This CDR3 has 13 amino acids. The CDR3, as DNA: TGTGCCAGCAGTTCCCGACAGCAGTACGAGCAGTACTTC. This codes for CASSSRQQYEQYF.

This chain joins TRBV6-6 and TRBJ1-4, with 7 bases identical to TRBD1. The V segment lost 6 bases and the J segment 3 bases; nucleotides outside the gene matches: 1. CDR3 length equals 13 residues. CDR1 and CDR2 (germline): MNHNY, SVGAGI (reference sequence). CDR3 loop: CASSDRANEKLFF. CDR3 in DNA: TGTGCCAGCAGCGACAGGGCTAATGAAAAACTGTTTTTT.

In DNA, the CDR3 is TGTGCCAGCTCACCCCGGACAGAACCTTCCTACGAGCAGTACTTC. Residues: CASSPRTEPSYEQYF. V is TRBV18 and J is TRBJ2-7, with D tentatively TRBD1 (6 bases). Germline V gene lookup returns CDR1 KGHSH and CDR2 LQKENI. V dropped 3 bases and J dropped 1 base, with 13 bases sitting between them. The CDR3 contains 15 residues.

The V and J genes are TRBV11-2 and TRBJ2-3; the D gene is possibly TRBD2 (7 bases). The CDR3 runs 17 residues. V lost 1 base, J lost 2 bases, and 16 bases lay in between. The germline CDR1 and CDR2 sequences are SGHAT and FQNNGV. This CDR3 reads CASSLGFGGPVTDTQYF. The CDR3 DNA reads TGTGCCAGCAGCTTAGGGTTCGGGGGGCCGGTCACAGATACGCAGTATTTT. The full variable domain, rest sourced from reference TRBV11-2 and TRBJ2-3, is EAGVAQSPRYKIIEKRQSVAFWCNPISGHATLYWYQQILGQGPKLLIQFQNNGVVDDSQLPKDRFSAERLKGVDSTLKIQPAKLEDSAVYLCASSLGFGGPVTDTQYFGPGTRLTVL.

The rearrangement links TRBV19 to TRBJ1-1; 8 nucleotides line up with TRBD1. V lost 4 bases and J lost 4; bases outside the gene matches: 14. CDR3 length: 17 amino acids. CDR1 and CDR2 from the germline V gene are LNHDA and SQIVND (reference sequence). The CDR3 here is CASSTGQGKRSGTEAFF. The CDR3 region has the DNA TGTGCCAGTAGTACCGGACAGGGCAAGAGGTCGGGCACTGAAGCTTTCTTT.

The gene calls are TRBV27 and TRBJ2-7, with 12 nucleotides matching TRBD1. Germline CDR1 is MNHEY and CDR2 is SMNVEV (reference sequence). The CDR3 covers 15 residues. Trimming cost V 6 bases and J 4 bases; bases outside gene matches: 7. The chain's CDR3 is CASSPGQGAGYEQYF. The DNA of the CDR3 is TGTGCCAGCAGCCCGGGACAGGGGGCGGGGTACGAGCAGTACTTC.

This chain links TRBV5-6 with TRBJ2-1; D is perhaps TRBD2 (7 bases). Germline V gives CDR1 SGHDT, CDR2 YYEEEE. Trimming took 1 base from V and 6 from J, leaving 14 bases between them. The CDR3 contains 15 residues. The CDR3 bases are TGTGCCAGCAGCTTGCGGGGGGCGCGAGGCAATGAGCAGTTCTTC. Protein product: CASSLRGARGNEQFF. The complete variable domain, with remaining parts taken from reference TRBV5-6 and TRBJ2-1, reads DAGVTQSPTHLIKTRGQQVTLRCSPKSGHDTVSWYQQALGQGPQFIFQYYEEEERQRGNFPDRFSGHQFPNYSSELNVNALLLGDSALYLCASSLRGARGNEQFFGPGTRLTVL.

This chain joins TRBV11-2 and TRBJ2-1; 11 bases are shared with TRBD2. Trimming removed 1 base from V and 7 bases from J; junction bases left unmatched: 3. CDR3 length: 15 residues. Looked up from germline, CDR1 is SGHAT and CDR2 is FQNNGV. Here the CDR3 DNA reads TGTGCCAGCAGCTTAGGGCTAGCGGGGGGTAATGAGCAGTTCTTC. Protein sequence: CASSLGLAGGNEQFF.

The rearrangement joins TRBV10-2 to TRBJ1-2; D ambiguous. With 0 bases removed from V and 4 bases from J, the gap between germline ends came to 6 bases. The CDR3 contains 13 residues. Germline V gives CDR1 WSHSY, CDR2 SAAADI. CDR3 in DNA: TGCGCCAGCAGTGAGTCCCCATTCTATGGCTACACCTTC. This codes for CASSESPFYGYTF.

This chain links TRBV25-1 with TRBJ2-1; TRBD2 might be the D (6 bases). The CDR3 is made up of 12 amino acids. Trimming removed 8 bases at V and 9 bases at J, with 14 bases between. Germline-derived CDR1 and CDR2 are MGHDK and SYGVNS. The CDR3 coding sequence is TGTGCCAGCCGAATGGCGGGGAGTGAGCAGTTCTTC. Translated, it gives CASRMAGSEQFF. Full variable domain (missing parts from reference TRBV25-1 and TRBJ2-1): EADIYQTPRYLVIGTGKKITLECSQTMGHDKMYWYQQDPGMELHLIHYSYGVNSTEKGDLSSESTVSRIRTEHFPLTLESARPSHTSQYLCASRMAGSEQFFGPGTRLTVL.

Regarding this clone: The sample carries other DNA sequences with the same CDR3. V usage is TRBV5-1 and J usage is TRBJ2-1; D might be TRBD2 (6 bases). The CDR3 covers 15 residues. Germline CDR1 reads SGHRS; CDR2 reads YFSETQ. V lost 2 bases to trimming and J lost 0 bases, with 9 bases between them. This CDR3 is CASSLDGSSYNEQFF. The CDR3 bases are TGCGCCAGCAGCTTAGACGGGAGCTCCTACAATGAGCAGTTCTTC.

The CDR3 nucleotides are TGCGCCAGCAGCGGAGGGGACAGGTTCACCGGGGGAACCCAGTACTTC. Its protein product is CASSGGDRFTGGTQYF. The chain combines TRBV4-1 with TRBJ2-5; 8 nucleotides line up with TRBD1. The CDR3 runs 16 residues. The trim removed 5 bases at V and 8 bases at J, leaving 16 bases unmatched. Per the germline V gene, CDR1 is MGHRA and CDR2 is YSYEKL.

In its sample, this clone was seen once. The chain combines TRBV2 with TRBJ1-1; 9 bases are a match to TRBD1. The CDR3 runs 15 residues. Looked up from germline, CDR1 is SNHLY and CDR2 is FYNNEI. Unmatched junction bases numbered 9, after V lost 6 bases and J lost 4 bases. The CDR3 loop reads CASRGTGLRGTEAFF. The CDR3 coding sequence is TGTGCCAGCAGGGGGACAGGGTTGCGAGGCACTGAAGCTTTCTTT.

This chain connects TRBV7-2 to TRBJ2-4, with D tentatively TRBD2 (6 bases). The CDR3 runs 15 residues. Germline assignment: CDR1 SGHTA and CDR2 FQGNSA. The ends were cut back, 5 bases at V and 4 bases at J, with 15 bases in the middle. This chain's CDR3 is CASSPRRDSKNIQYF. The CDR3 nucleotides read TGTGCCAGCAGCCCCCGTCGGGACTCAAAAAACATTCAGTACTTC.

This clone was recorded once. This sequence joins TRBV6-1 and TRBJ1-5, with 9 nucleotides matching TRBD1. Germline CDR1 MNHNS, CDR2 SASEGT. The CDR3 runs 15 residues. Losses at the gene ends were 3 bases for V and 5 bases for J; bases not matched to a gene: 5. CDR3 amino acids: CASSEGQGGHQPQHF. In nucleotides, the CDR3 is TGTGCCAGCAGTGAGGGACAGGGTGGCCATCAGCCCCAGCATTTT.

The chain combines TRBV3-1 (or the pseudogene TRBV3-2) with TRBJ1-1, with D maybe TRBD1 (6 bases). Trimming took off 2 bases at V and 10 bases at J, with 14 bases between the two ends. This CDR3 is 13 amino acids long. Germline values: CDR1 LGHDT, CDR2 YNNKEL (reference sequence). The CDR3 reads CASSQHSTGVAFF. CDR3 sequence (DNA): TGTGCCAGCAGCCAACACTCGACAGGCGTAGCTTTCTTT.